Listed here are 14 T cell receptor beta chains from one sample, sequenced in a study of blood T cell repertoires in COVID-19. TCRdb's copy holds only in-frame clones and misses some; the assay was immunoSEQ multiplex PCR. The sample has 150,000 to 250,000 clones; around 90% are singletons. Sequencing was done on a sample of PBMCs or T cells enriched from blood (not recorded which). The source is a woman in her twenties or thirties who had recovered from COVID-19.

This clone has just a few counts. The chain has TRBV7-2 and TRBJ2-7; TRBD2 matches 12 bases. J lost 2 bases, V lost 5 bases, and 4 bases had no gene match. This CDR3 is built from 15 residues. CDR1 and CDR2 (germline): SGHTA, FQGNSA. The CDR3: CASSVTSGSAYEQYF. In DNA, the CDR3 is TGTGCCAGCAGCGTGACTAGCGGGAGTGCCTACGAGCAGTACTTC.

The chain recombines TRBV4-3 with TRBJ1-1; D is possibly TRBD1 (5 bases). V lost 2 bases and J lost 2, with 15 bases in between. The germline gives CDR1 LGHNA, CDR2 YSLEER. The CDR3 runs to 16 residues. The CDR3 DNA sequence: TGCGCCAGCAGCCAACAGAGACAGTCCTTTAACACTGAAGCTTTCTTT. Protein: CASSQQRQSFNTEAFF.

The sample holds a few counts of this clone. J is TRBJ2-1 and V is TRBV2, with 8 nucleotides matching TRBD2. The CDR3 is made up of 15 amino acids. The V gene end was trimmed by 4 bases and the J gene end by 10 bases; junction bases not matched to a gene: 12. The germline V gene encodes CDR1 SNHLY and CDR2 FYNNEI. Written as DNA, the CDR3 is TGTGCCAGCAGTGTTCTAAGCGGGAGTCCGCGGGAGCAGTTCTTC. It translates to CASSVLSGSPREQFF.

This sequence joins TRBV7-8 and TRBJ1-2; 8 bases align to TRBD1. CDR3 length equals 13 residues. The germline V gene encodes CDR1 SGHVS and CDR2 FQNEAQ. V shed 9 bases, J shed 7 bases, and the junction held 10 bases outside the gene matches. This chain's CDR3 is CASGQGVLPGYTF. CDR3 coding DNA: TGTGCCAGTGGACAGGGAGTGCTCCCTGGCTACACCTTC.

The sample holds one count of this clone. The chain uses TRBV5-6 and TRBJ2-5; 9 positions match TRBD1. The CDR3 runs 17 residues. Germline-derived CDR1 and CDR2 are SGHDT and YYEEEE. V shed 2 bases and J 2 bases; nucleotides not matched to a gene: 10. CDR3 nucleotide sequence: TGTGCCAGCAGCTTAAAACGCACCGGGACAGGGCAAGAGACCCAGTACTTC. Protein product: CASSLKRTGTGQETQYF.

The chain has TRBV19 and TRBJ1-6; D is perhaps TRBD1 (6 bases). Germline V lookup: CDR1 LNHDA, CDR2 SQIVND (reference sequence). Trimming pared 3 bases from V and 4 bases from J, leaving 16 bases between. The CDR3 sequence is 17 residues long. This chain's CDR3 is CASSMEGQQGYNSPLHF. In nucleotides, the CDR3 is TGTGCCAGTAGTATGGAAGGACAGCAGGGATATAATTCACCCCTCCACTTT.

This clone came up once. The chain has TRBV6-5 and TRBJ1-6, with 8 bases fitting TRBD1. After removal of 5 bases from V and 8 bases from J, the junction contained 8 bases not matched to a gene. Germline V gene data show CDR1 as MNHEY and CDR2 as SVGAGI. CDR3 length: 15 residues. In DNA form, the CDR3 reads TGTGCCAGCAGTCCCGACAGGGGAGTTTATTCACCCCTCCACTTT. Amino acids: CASSPDRGVYSPLHF.

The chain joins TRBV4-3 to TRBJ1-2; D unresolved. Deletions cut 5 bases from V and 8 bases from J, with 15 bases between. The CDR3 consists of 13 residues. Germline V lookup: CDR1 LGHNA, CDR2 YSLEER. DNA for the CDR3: TGCGCCAGCAGCAAAGTCGACCACAGCGGCTACACCTTC. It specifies CASSKVDHSGYTF.

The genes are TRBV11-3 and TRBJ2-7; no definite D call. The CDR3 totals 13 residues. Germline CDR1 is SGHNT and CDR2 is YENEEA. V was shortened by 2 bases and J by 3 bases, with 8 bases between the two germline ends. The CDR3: CASSLTEVYEQYF. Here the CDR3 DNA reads TGTGCCAGCAGCTTAACAGAAGTCTACGAGCAGTACTTC. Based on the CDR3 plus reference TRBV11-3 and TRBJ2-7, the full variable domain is EAGVVQSPRYKIIEKKQPVAFWCNPISGHNTLYWYLQNLGQGPELLIRYENEEAVDDSQLPKDRFSAERLKGVDSTLKIQPAELGDSAVYLCASSLTEVYEQYFGPGTRLTVT.

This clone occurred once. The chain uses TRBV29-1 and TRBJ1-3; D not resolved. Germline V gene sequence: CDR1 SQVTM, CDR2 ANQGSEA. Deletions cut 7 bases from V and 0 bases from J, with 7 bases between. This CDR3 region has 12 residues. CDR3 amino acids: CSARSSGNTIYF. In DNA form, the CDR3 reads TGCAGCGCGCGGTCCTCTGGAAACACCATATATTTT.

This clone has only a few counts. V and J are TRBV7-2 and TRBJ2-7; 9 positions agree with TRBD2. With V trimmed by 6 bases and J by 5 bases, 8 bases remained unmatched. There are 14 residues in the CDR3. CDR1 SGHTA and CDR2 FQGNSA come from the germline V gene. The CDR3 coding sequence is TGTGCCAGCAGGGTTAGCGGGAGTCAGGACGAGCAGTACTTC. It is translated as CASRVSGSQDEQYF.

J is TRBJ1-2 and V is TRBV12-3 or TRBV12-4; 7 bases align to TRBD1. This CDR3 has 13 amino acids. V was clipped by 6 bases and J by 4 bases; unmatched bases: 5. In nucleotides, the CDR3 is TGTGCCAGCAGCCTGGACAGGACCTATGGCTACACCTTC. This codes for CASSLDRTYGYTF.

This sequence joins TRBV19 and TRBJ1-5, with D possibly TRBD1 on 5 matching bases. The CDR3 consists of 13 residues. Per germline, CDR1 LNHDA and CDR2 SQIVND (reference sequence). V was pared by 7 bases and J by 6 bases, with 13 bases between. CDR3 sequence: CASKGVVRQPQHF. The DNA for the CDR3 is TGTGCCAGTAAAGGGGTCGTTCGTCAGCCCCAGCATTTT.

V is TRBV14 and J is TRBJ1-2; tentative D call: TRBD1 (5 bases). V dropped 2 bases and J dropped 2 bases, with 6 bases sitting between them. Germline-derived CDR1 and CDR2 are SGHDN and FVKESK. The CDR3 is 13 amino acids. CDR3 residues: CASSQRGNYGYTF. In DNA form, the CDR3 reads TGTGCCAGCAGCCAACGGGGGAACTATGGCTACACCTTC.